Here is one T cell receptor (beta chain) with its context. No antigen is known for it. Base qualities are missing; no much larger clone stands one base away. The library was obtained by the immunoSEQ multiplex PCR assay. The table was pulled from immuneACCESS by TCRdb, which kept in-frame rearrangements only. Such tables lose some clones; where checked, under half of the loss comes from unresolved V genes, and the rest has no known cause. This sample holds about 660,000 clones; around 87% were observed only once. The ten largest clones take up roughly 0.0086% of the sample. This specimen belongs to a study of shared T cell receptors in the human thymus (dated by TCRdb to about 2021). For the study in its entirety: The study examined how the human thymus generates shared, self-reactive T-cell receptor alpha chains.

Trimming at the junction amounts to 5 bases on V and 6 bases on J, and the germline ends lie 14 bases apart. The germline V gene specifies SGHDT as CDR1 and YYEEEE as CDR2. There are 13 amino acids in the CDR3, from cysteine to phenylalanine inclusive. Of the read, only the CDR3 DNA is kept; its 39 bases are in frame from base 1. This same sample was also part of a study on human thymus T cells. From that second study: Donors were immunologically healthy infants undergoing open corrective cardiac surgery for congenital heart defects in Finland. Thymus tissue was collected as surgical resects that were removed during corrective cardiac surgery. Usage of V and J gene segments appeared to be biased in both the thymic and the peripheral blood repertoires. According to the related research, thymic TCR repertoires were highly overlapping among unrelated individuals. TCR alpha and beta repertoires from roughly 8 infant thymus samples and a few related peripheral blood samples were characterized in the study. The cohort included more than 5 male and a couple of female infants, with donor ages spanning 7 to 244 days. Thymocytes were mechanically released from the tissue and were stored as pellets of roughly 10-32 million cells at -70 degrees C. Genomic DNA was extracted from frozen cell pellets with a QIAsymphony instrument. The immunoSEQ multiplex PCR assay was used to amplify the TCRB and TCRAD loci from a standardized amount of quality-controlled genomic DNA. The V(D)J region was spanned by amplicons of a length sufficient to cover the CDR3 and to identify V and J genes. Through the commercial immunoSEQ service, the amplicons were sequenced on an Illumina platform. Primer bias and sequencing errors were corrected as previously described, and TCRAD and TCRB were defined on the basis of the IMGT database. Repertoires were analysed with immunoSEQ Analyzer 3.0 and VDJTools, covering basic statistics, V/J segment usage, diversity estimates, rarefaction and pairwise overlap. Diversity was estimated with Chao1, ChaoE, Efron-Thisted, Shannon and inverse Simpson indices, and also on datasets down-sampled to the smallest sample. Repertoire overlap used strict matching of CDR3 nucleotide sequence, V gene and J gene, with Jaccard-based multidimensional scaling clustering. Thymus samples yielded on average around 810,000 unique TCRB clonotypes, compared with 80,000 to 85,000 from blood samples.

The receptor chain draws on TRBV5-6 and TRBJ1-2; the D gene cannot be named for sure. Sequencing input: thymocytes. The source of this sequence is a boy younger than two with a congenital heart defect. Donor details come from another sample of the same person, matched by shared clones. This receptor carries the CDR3 CASSSRSDDGYTF. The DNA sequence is TGTGCCAGCAGTTCCCGGAGCGATGATGGCTACACCTTC. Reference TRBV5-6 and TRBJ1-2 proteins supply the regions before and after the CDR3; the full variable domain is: DAGVTQSPTHLIKTRGQQVTLRCSPKSGHDTVSWYQQALGQGPQFIFQYYEEEERQRGNFPDRFSGHQFPNYSSELNVNALLLGDSALYLCASSSRSDDGYTFGSGTRLTVV.